This T cell receptor beta chain was captured in a study of human T cells and chemical hapten exposure. This clonotype was found many times. The library attached unique molecular identifiers to individual cDNA molecules. Each CDR3 protein gets one entry after TCRdb re-called the RACE reads with MiXCR. The sample yields around 150,000 distinct CDR3 sequences, about 14% seen once. Indicated time point: patch test 1, 2 weeks after DPC sensitization. Indicated treatment: therapeutic diphenylcyclopropenone sensitization with weekly scalp DPC. Total RNA extraction was carried out from unfractionated whole blood. The origin of this receptor is a woman in her twenties or thirties with alopecia areata. Some clones in this sample may be carry-over from other donors' samples. The sample here was whole blood, taken in connection with sensitization to the hapten diphenylcyclopropenone (DPC).

This CDR3 is CASSPRPMENIQYF. The CDR3 DNA is TGTGCCAGCAGCCCGCGACCGATGGAAAACATTCAGTACTTC. V gene TRBV11-2 combines with J gene TRBJ2-4; unclear D gene. Germline V gives CDR1 SGHAT, CDR2 FQNNGV. CDR3 size: 14 residues. Between the trimmed V and J ends, which lost 5 bases and 5 bases, there was a span of 13 bases.